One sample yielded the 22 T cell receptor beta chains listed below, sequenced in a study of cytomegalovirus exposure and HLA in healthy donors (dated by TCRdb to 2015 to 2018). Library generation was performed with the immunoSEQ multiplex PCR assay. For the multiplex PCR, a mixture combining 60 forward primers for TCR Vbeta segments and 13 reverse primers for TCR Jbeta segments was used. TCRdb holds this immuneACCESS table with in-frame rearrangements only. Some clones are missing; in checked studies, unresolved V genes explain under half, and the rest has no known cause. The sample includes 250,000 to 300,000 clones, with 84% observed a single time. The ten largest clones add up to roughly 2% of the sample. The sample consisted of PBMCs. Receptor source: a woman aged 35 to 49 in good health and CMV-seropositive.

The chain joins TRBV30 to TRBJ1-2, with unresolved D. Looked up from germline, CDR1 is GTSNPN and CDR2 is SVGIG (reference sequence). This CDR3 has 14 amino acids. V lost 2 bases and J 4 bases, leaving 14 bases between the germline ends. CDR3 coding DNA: TGTGCCTGGAGTCGGGTGAGGAAACCCTATGGCTACACCTTC. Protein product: CAWSRVRKPYGYTF. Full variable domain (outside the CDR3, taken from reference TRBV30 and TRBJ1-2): SQTIHQWPATLVQPVGSPLSLECTVEGTSNPNLYWYRQAAGRGLQLLFYSVGIGQISSEVPQNLSASRPQDRQFILSSKKLLLSDSGFYLCAWSRVRKPYGYTFGSGTRLTVV.

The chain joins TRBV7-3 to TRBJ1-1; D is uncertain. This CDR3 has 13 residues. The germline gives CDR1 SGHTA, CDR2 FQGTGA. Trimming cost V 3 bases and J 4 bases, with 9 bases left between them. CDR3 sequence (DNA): TGTGCCAGCAGCTTCGGGGAGGTCACTGAAGCTTTCTTT. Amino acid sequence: CASSFGEVTEAFF.

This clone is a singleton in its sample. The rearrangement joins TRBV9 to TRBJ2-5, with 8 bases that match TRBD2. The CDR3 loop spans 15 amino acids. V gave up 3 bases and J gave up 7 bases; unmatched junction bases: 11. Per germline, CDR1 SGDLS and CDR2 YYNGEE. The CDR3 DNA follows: TGTGCCAGCAGCGCGCTACTAGCGGACCAGGGGACCCAGTACTTC. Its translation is CASSALLADQGTQYF.

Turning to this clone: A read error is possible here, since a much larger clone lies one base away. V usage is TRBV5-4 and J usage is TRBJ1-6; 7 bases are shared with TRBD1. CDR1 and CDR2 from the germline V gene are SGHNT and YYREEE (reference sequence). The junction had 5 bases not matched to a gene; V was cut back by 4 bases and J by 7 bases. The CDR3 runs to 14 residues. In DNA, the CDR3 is TGTGCCAGCAGCCAAGGGACAGAAAATTCACCCCTCCACTTT. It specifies CASSQGTENSPLHF.

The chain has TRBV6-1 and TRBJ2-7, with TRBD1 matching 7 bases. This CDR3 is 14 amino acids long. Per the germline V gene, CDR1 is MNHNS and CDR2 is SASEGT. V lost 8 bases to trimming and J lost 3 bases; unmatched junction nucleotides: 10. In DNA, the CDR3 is TGTGCCAGCGCTAAATCGGGACAGAACTACGAGCAGTACTTC. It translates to CASAKSGQNYEQYF.

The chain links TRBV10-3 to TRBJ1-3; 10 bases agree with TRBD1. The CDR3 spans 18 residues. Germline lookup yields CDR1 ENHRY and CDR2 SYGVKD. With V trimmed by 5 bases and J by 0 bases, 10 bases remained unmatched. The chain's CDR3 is CAISSGTGAPSSGNTIYF. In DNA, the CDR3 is TGTGCCATCAGTTCCGGGACAGGGGCCCCGAGCTCTGGAAACACCATATATTTT.

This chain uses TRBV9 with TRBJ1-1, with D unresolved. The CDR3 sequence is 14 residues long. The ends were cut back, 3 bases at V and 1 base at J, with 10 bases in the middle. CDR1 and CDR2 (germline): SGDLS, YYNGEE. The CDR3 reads CASSATDGNTEAFF. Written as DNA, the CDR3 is TGTGCCAGCAGCGCCACAGACGGGAACACTGAAGCTTTCTTT.

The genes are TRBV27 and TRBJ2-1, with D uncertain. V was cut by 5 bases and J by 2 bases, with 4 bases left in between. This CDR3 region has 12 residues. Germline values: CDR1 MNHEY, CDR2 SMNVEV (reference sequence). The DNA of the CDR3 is TGTGCCAGCAGTAATACCTACAATGAGCAGTTCTTC. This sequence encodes CASSNTYNEQFF.

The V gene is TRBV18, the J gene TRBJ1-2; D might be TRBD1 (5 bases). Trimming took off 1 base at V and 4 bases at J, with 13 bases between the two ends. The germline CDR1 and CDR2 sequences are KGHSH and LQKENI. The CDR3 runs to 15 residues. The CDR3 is CASSPRDYLTYGYTF. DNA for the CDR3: TGTGCCAGCTCACCACGGGACTACCTGACCTATGGCTACACCTTC.

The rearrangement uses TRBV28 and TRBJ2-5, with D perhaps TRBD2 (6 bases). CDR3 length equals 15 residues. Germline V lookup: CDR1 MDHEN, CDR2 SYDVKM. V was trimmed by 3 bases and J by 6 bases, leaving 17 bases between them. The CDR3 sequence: CASSFEGTGLKTQYF. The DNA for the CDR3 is TGTGCCAGCAGTTTCGAAGGGACGGGACTCAAGACCCAGTACTTC.

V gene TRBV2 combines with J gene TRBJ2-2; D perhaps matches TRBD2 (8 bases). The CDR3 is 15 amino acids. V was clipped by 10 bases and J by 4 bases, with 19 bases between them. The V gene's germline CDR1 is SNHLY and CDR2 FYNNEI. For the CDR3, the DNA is TGTGCCACTTCACGGGGGGGACAGACCACCGGGGAGCTGTTTTTT. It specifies CATSRGGQTTGELFF. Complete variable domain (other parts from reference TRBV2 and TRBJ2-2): EPEVTQTPSHQVTQMGQEVILRCVPISNHLYFYWYRQILGQKVEFLVSFYNNEISEKSEIFDDQFSVERPDGSNFTLKIRSTKLEDSAMYFCATSRGGQTTGELFFGEGSRLTVL.

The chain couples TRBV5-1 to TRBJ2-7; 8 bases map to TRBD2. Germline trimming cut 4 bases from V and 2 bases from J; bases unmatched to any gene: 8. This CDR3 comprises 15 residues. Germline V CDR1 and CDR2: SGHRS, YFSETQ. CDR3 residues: CASSPSSGYTYEQYF. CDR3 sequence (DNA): TGCGCCAGCAGCCCATCTAGCGGGTATACCTACGAGCAGTACTTC.

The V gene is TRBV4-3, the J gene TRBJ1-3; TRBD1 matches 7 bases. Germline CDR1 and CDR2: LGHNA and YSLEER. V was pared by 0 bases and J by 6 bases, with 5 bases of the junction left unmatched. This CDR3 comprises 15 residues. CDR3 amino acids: CASSQENRGSNTIYF. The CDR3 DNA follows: TGCGCCAGCAGCCAAGAAAACAGGGGATCAAACACCATATATTTT.

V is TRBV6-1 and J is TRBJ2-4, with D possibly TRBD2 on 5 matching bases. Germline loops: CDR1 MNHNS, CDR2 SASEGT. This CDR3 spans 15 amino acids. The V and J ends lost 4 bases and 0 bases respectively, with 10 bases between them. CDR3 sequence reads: CASSGGSVAKNIQYF. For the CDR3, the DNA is TGTGCCAGCAGTGGAGGGTCAGTAGCCAAAAACATTCAGTACTTC.

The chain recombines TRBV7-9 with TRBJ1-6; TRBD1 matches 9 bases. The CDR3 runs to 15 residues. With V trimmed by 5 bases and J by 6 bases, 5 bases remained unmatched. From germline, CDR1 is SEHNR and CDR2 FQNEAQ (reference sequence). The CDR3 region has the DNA TGTGCCAGCAGCATGGGGACAGGGCGTAATTCACCCCTCCACTTT. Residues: CASSMGTGRNSPLHF.

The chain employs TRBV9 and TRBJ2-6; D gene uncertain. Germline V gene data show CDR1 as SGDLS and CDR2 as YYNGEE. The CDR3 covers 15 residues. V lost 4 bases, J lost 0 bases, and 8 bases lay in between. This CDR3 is CASSQTGSGANVLTF. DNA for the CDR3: TGTGCCAGCAGCCAGACGGGCTCTGGGGCCAACGTCCTGACTTTC.

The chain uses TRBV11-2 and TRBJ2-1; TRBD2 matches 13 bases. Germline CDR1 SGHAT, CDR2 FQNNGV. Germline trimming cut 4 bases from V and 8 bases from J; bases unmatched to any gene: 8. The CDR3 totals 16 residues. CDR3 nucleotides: TGTGCCAGCAGCTCGGGACTAGCGGGGTTTGGGGATGAGCAGTTCTTC. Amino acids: CASSSGLAGFGDEQFF. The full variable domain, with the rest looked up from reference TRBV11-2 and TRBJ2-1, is EAGVAQSPRYKIIEKRQSVAFWCNPISGHATLYWYQQILGQGPKLLIQFQNNGVVDDSQLPKDRFSAERLKGVDSTLKIQPAKLEDSAVYLCASSSGLAGFGDEQFFGPGTRLTVL.

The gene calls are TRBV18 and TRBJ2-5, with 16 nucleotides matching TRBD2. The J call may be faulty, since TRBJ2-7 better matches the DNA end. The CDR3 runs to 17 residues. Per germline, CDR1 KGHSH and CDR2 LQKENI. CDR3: CASSPVGTSGRAYEQYF. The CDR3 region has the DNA TGTGCCAGCTCACCAGTCGGGACTAGCGGGAGGGCGTACGAGCAGTACTTC.

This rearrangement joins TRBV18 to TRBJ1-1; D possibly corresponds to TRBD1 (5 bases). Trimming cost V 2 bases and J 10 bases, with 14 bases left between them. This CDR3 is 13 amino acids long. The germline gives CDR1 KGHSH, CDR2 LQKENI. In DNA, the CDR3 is TGTGCCAGCTCACCAGGGGACTTACCGGGAGCTTTCTTT. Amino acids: CASSPGDLPGAFF.

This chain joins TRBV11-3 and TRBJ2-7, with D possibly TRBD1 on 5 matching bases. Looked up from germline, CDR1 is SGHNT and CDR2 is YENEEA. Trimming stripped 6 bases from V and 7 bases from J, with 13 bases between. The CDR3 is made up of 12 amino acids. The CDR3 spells CASSSGRYEQYF. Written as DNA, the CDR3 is TGTGCCAGCAGTTCAGGGCGGTATGAGCAGTACTTC.

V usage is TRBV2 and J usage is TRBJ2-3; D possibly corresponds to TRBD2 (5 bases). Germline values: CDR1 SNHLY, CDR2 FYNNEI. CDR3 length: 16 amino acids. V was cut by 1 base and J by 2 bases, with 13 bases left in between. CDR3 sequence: CASSEGRAAYTDTQYF. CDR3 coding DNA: TGTGCCAGCAGTGAAGGGCGGGCGGCCTACACAGATACGCAGTATTTT. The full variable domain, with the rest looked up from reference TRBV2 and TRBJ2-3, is EPEVTQTPSHQVTQMGQEVILRCVPISNHLYFYWYRQILGQKVEFLVSFYNNEISEKSEIFDDQFSVERPDGSNFTLKIRSTKLEDSAMYFCASSEGRAAYTDTQYFGPGTRLTVL.

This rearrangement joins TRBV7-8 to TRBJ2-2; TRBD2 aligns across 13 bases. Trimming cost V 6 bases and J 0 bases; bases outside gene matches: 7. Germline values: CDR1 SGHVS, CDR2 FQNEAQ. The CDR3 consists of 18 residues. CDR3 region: CASRLTSGRTANTGELFF. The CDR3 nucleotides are TGTGCCAGCAGGTTGACTAGCGGGAGGACTGCGAACACCGGGGAGCTGTTTTTT.